Listed here are 23 T cell receptor beta chains from one sample, sequenced in a study of T cell responses to AZD1222 COVID-19 vaccine. The protocol was immunoSEQ multiplex PCR, while the TCRdb copy is restricted to in-frame clones and leaves out a portion. The sample lists more than 110,000 clones, around 93% occurring once. The specimen comprised peripheral blood, sampled on day 0 of AZD1222 vaccination. The receptors come from an adult in good health.

The chain links TRBV20-1 to TRBJ1-2; 8 bases map to TRBD1. CDR3 length: 11 amino acids. Germline CDR1 and CDR2: DFQATT and SNEGSKA (reference sequence). V dropped 6 bases and J dropped 6; count of bases not matched to a gene: 3. The CDR3 reads CSATTGDGYTF. The CDR3 bases are TGCAGTGCGACGACAGGGGATGGCTACACCTTC.

This sequence joins TRBV12-3 or TRBV12-4 and TRBJ1-5; D possibly corresponds to TRBD1 (6 bases). Trimming removed 7 bases from V and 3 bases from J, with 10 bases in between. The CDR3 is 13 amino acids. This CDR3 is CASTQGFNQPQHF. The CDR3 DNA sequence: TGTGCCAGCACCCAGGGGTTCAATCAGCCCCAGCATTTT.

V gene TRBV2 combines with J gene TRBJ1-2; perhaps TRBD1 as D (6 bases). From germline, CDR1 is SNHLY and CDR2 FYNNEI. Deletions cut 2 bases from V and 4 bases from J, with 17 bases between. The CDR3 covers 16 residues. The CDR3 region is CASSENKLGQPYGYTF. The CDR3 bases are TGTGCCAGCAGTGAAAATAAACTTGGACAGCCCTATGGCTACACCTTC.

V and J are TRBV7-8 and TRBJ1-1; D unresolved. This CDR3 region has 13 residues. Looked up from germline, CDR1 is SGHVS and CDR2 is FQNEAQ. Trimming took 2 bases from V and 1 from J, leaving 5 bases between them. The CDR3 coding sequence is TGTGCCAGCAGCTTATACCAGAACACTGAAGCTTTCTTT. Translation: CASSLYQNTEAFF.

The chain couples TRBV25-1 to TRBJ2-7; TRBD1 matches at 7 bases. CDR3 size: 15 residues. V lost 4 bases and J lost 1; bases outside the gene matches: 7. Germline V lookup: CDR1 MGHDK, CDR2 SYGVNS. CDR3: CASSGAGGSSYEQYF. The CDR3, as DNA: TGTGCCAGCAGTGGGGCAGGGGGAAGTTCCTACGAGCAGTACTTC.

This clone was counted a single time. The chain links TRBV6-1 to TRBJ1-5; D is uncertain. The CDR3 spans 15 residues. Germline CDR1 reads MNHNS; CDR2 reads SASEGT. V lost 0 bases, J lost 5 bases, and 11 bases lay in between. The CDR3 protein is CASSEADRPYQPQHF. The CDR3 DNA reads TGTGCCAGCAGTGAAGCGGATCGGCCGTATCAGCCCCAGCATTTT.

This chain joins TRBV28 and TRBJ1-4, with 9 bases that match TRBD1. CDR1 and CDR2 from the germline V gene are MDHEN and SYDVKM. V was pared by 4 bases and J by 2 bases, with 11 bases of the junction left unmatched. This CDR3 is 18 amino acids long. Written as DNA, the CDR3 is TGTGCCAGCAGTTCACAACCGGGACAGGGTGATACTAATGAAAAACTGTTTTTT. It specifies CASSSQPGQGDTNEKLFF.

The chain employs TRBV30 and TRBJ2-3; TRBD2 agrees at 9 bases. The CDR3 totals 18 residues. Germline V CDR1 and CDR2: GTSNPN, SVGIG (reference sequence). V shed 8 bases and J 4 bases; nucleotides not matched to a gene: 22. The CDR3 region has the DNA TGTGCCAGTGATGGGTTAGCGGGGGCCCCAACCGCACCAGATACGCAGTATTTT. This encodes CASDGLAGAPTAPDTQYF.

The chain has TRBV10-2 and TRBJ1-2; weak D call: TRBD1 (5 bases). Trimming took 6 bases from V and 5 from J, leaving 16 bases between them. The CDR3 consists of 14 residues. The germline V gene has CDR1 WSHSY and CDR2 SAAADI. The CDR3 here is CASSVQIDSYGYTF. The CDR3 nucleotides are TGCGCCAGCAGCGTACAAATAGACAGTTATGGCTACACCTTC.

This clone appeared once. The chain employs TRBV5-5 and TRBJ1-1; TRBD1 matches at 7 bases. The CDR3 sequence is 13 residues long. V trimming: 3 bases; J trimming: 4 bases; junction bases outside the gene matches: 3. Germline CDR1 is SGHKS and CDR2 is YYEKEE (reference sequence). The CDR3 spells CASSWGQRTEAFF. For the CDR3, the DNA is TGTGCCAGCAGCTGGGGACAGCGCACTGAAGCTTTCTTT.

The rearrangement links TRBV29-1 to TRBJ1-5; tentative D call: TRBD1 (5 bases). The germline V gene has CDR1 SQVTM and CDR2 ANQGSEA. CDR3 length: 13 residues. V gave up 5 bases and J gave up 4 bases, with 12 bases separating them. CDR3 sequence: CSVRRGMNQPQHF. CDR3 coding DNA: TGCAGCGTTAGGAGGGGTATGAATCAGCCCCAGCATTTT.

The gene calls are TRBV10-3 and TRBJ1-2; TRBD1 aligns across 11 bases. This CDR3 has 17 amino acids. Germline V gives CDR1 ENHRY, CDR2 SYGVKD. Losses at the gene ends were 0 bases for V and 3 bases for J; bases not matched to a gene: 6. CDR3 sequence: CAISESDRGRRDYGYTF. CDR3 bases: TGTGCCATCAGTGAGTCGGACAGGGGGCGACGCGACTATGGCTACACCTTC.

This chain links TRBV4-3 with TRBJ1-3, with D unclear. This CDR3 has 15 amino acids. V lost 1 base to trimming and J lost 2 bases, with 9 bases between them. Germline values: CDR1 LGHNA, CDR2 YSLEER. The CDR3 bases are TGCGCCAGCAGCCAAGGTAGCGGTGCTGGAAACACCATATATTTT. Translated: CASSQGSGAGNTIYF.

J is TRBJ1-5 and V is TRBV7-9, with D hard to call. This CDR3 comprises 14 residues. The germline V and J ends were trimmed by 3 bases and 4 bases, with 10 bases remaining between them. Per germline, CDR1 SEHNR and CDR2 FQNEAQ (reference sequence). The DNA of the CDR3 is TGTGCCAGCAGCTTGGGCGGGGAGAATCAGCCCCAGCATTTT. Translation gives CASSLGGENQPQHF.

This rearrangement joins TRBV5-1 to TRBJ2-3, with TRBD2 matching 9 bases. The V gene's germline CDR1 is SGHRS and CDR2 YFSETQ. CDR3 length equals 14 residues. The trim removed 7 bases at V and 4 bases at J, leaving 7 bases unmatched. CDR3 nucleotides: TGCGCCAGCGGCGGGGGGGCCTTGGCAGATACGCAGTATTTT. This sequence encodes CASGGGALADTQYF.

The chain links TRBV19 to TRBJ1-2; TRBD1 might be the D (6 bases). The V end was cut by 6 bases, the J end by 2 bases, with 19 bases between. CDR1 LNHDA and CDR2 SQIVND come from the germline V gene (reference sequence). CDR3 length equals 16 residues. The CDR3 nucleotides are TGTGCCAGTAGGGACCCTTTAAGAACAGGGAACTATGGCTACACCTTC. This sequence encodes CASRDPLRTGNYGYTF.

The CDR3 region is CARSLDSAQDTQYF. The CDR3 nucleotides are TGTGCCAGAAGCTTGGACTCTGCACAAGATACGCAGTATTTT. V usage is TRBV5-3 and J usage is TRBJ2-3; D uncertain. TRBV5-3 qualifies as an ORF whose function is uncertain. This CDR3 contains 14 residues. V was shortened by 0 bases and J by 5 bases, with 10 bases between the two germline ends.

The rearrangement joins TRBV30 to TRBJ2-3, with D perhaps TRBD1 or TRBD2 (7 bases each). Trimming cost V 3 bases and J 10 bases, with 23 bases left between them. Germline V gene sequence: CDR1 GTSNPN, CDR2 SVGIG (reference sequence). The CDR3 is 15 residues long. The CDR3: CAWSPYRGLLRAQYF. CDR3 in DNA: TGTGCCTGGAGCCCATACAGGGGACTACTGAGGGCGCAGTATTTT.

The CDR3 reads CASSLVAEPGNTIYF. The CDR3 DNA reads as TGTGCCAGCAGCTTAGTGGCGGAGCCGGGAAACACCATATATTTT. The genes are TRBV7-3 and TRBJ1-3; no definite D call. This CDR3 is 15 amino acids long. Germline values: CDR1 SGHTA, CDR2 FQGTGA. The V end lost 2 bases, the J end lost 4 bases, and 12 bases lay between the germline ends.

The V and J genes are TRBV7-2 and TRBJ1-2; 9 bases are shared with TRBD1. Germline CDR1 is SGHTA and CDR2 is FQGNSA. CDR3 length: 15 amino acids. Germline trimming cut 5 bases from V and 5 bases from J; bases unmatched to any gene: 9. The CDR3 region has the DNA TGTGCCAGCAGCGTCCAAACCGGGACAGGGTATGGCTACACCTTC. Translating gives CASSVQTGTGYGYTF.

This sequence joins TRBV6-5 and TRBJ1-2; D unresolved. V was pared by 0 bases and J by 8 bases, with 10 bases between. Looked up from germline, CDR1 is MNHEY and CDR2 is SVGAGI. This CDR3 spans 13 amino acids. The CDR3 DNA follows: TGTGCCAGCAGTTACTCTATCACGTTCGGCTACACCTTC. The encoded protein is CASSYSITFGYTF.

CDR3: CASSLAGNYGYTF. The CDR3 nucleotides read TGTGCCAGCAGCTTAGCTGGGAACTATGGCTACACCTTC. V is TRBV7-2 and J is TRBJ1-2; D not certain. Trimming stripped 0 bases from V and 2 bases from J, with 4 bases between. Germline CDR1 is SGHTA and CDR2 is FQGNSA. The CDR3 consists of 13 residues.

The J gene is TRBJ1-5, the V gene TRBV5-8; D uncertain. Trimming shortened V by 3 bases and J by 0 bases, and 10 bases separated the two germline ends. In germline, CDR1 is SGHTS, CDR2 YDEGEE. The CDR3 has 15 amino acids. For the CDR3, the DNA is TGTGCCAGCAGCTCCGCAGAGTATAGCAATCAGCCCCAGCATTTT. It translates to CASSSAEYSNQPQHF. Variable domain in full (rest from reference TRBV5-8 and TRBJ1-5): EAGVTQSPTHLIKTRGQQATLRCSPISGHTSVYWYQQALGLGLQFLLWYDEGEERNRGNFPPRFSGRQFPNYSSELNVNALELEDSALYLCASSSAEYSNQPQHFGDGTRLSIL.